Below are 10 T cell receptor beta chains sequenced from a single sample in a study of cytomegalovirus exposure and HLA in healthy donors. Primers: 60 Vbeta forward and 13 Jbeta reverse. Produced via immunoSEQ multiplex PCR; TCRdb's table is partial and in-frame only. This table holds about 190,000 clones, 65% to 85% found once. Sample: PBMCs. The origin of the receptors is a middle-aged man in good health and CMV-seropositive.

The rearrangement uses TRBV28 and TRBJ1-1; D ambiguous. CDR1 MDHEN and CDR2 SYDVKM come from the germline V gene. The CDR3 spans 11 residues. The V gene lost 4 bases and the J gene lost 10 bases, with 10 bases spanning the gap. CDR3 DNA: TGTGCCAGCAGTTGGATCGGGAGAGCTTTCTTT. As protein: CASSWIGRAFF. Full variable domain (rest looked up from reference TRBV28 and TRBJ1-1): DVKVTQSSRYLVKRTGEKVFLECVQDMDHENMFWYRQDPGLGLRLIYFSYDVKMKEKGDIPEGYSVSREKKERFSLILESASTNQTSMYLCASSWIGRAFFGQGTRLTVV.

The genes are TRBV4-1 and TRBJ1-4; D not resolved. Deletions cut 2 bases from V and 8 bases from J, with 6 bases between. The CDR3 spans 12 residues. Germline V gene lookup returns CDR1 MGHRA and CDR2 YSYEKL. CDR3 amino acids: CASSQPQEKLFF. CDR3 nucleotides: TGCGCCAGCAGCCAACCACAGGAAAAACTGTTTTTT.

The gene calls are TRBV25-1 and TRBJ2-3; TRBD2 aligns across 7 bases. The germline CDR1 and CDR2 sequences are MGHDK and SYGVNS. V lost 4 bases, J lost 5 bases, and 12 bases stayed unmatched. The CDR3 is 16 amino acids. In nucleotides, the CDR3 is TGTGCCAGCAGTGCCCGACTAGCACCTATGGGAGATACGCAGTATTTT. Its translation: CASSARLAPMGDTQYF.

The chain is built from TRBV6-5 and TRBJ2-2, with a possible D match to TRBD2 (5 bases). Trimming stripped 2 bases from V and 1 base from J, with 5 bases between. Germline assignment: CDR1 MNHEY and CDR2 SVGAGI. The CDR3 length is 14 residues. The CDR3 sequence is CASSYGLNTGELFF. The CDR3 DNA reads TGTGCCAGCAGTTACGGACTGAACACCGGGGAGCTGTTTTTT.

CDR3 nucleotide sequence: TGTGCCAGCAGGGACAGTTATAGCAATCAGCCCCAGCATTTT. It yields the protein CASRDSYSNQPQHF. This chain connects TRBV2 to TRBJ1-5; tentative D call: TRBD1 (6 bases). This CDR3 is 14 amino acids long. Germline values: CDR1 SNHLY, CDR2 FYNNEI. The V end lost 6 bases, the J end lost 0 bases, and 9 bases lay between the germline ends.

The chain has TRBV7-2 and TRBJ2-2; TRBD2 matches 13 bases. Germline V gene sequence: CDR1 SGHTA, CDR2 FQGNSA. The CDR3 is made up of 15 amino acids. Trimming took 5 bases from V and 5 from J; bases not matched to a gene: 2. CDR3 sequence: CASSPGLAGTGELFF. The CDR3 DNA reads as TGTGCCAGCAGCCCGGGACTAGCGGGAACCGGGGAGCTGTTTTTT.

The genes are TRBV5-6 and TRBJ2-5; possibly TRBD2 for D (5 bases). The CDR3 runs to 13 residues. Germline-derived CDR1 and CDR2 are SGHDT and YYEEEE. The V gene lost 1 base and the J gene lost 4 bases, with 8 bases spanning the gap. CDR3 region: CASSLPSSETQYF. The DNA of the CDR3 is TGTGCCAGCAGCTTGCCTAGCTCAGAGACCCAGTACTTC.

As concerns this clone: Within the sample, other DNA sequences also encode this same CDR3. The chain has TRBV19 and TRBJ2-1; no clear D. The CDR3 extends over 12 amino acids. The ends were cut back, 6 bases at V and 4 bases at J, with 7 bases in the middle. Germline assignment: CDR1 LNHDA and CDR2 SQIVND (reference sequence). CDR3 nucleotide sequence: TGTGCCAGTAGCCCGAGTTACAATGAGCAGTTCTTC. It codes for CASSPSYNEQFF. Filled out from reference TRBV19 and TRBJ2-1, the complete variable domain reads DGGITQSPKYLFRKEGQNVTLSCEQNLNHDAMYWYRQDPGQGLRLIYYSQIVNDFQKGDIAEGYSVSREKKESFPLTVTSAQKNPTAFYLCASSPSYNEQFFGPGTRLTVL.

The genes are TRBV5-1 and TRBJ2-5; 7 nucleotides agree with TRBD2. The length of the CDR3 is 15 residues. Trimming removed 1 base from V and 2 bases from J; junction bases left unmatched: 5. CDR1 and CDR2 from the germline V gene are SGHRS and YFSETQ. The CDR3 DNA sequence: TGCGCCAGCAGCTTGTTCGGGACTATACAAGAGACCCAGTACTTC. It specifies CASSLFGTIQETQYF.

CDR3 sequence: CASSWERNTEAFF. The DNA for the CDR3 is TGTGCCAGCAGCTGGGAGCGAAACACTGAAGCTTTCTTT. This chain links TRBV11-2 with TRBJ1-1, with D uncertain. The CDR3 covers 13 residues. V was cut by 4 bases and J by 2 bases, with 8 bases left in between. Germline V gene lookup returns CDR1 SGHAT and CDR2 FQNNGV.